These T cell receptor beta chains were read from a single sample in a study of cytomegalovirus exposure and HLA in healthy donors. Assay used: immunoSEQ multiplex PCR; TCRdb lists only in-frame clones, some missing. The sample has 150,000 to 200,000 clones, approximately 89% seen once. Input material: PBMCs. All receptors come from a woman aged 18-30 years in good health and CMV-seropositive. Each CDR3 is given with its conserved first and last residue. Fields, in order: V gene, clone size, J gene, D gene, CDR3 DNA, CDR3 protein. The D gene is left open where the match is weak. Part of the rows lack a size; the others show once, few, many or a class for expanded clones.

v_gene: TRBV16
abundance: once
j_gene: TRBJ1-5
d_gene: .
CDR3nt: TGTGCCAGCAGCCAATCGTACAATCAGCCCCAGCATTTT
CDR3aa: CASSQSYNQPQHF

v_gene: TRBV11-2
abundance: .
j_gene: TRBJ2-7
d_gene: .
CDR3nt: TGTGCCAGCAGCTTAGACAGGGGCCTTCGGGAGCAGTACTTC
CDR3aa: CASSLDRGLREQYF

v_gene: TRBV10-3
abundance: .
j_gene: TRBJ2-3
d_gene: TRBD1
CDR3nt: TGTGCCATCAGCGGGACAGGGTCAGATACGCAGTATTTT
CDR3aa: CAISGTGSDTQYF

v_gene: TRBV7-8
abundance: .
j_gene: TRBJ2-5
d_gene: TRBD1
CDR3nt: TGTGCCAGCAGCTTACCCCTACAGGGGGCGAAAGAGACCCAGTACTTC
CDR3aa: CASSLPLQGAKETQYF

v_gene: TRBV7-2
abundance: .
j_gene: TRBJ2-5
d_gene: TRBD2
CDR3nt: TGTGCCAGCAGCATGGGACTAGCGGGAGGGCAAGAGACCCAGTACTTC
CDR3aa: CASSMGLAGGQETQYF

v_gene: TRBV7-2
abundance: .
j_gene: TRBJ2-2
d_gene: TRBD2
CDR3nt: TGTGCCAGCAGCATCCTAGCGGGAGGCTTCGGGGAGCTGTTTTTT
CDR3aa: CASSILAGGFGELFF

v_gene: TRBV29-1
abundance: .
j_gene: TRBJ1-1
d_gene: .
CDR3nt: TGCAGCGTTGGTGTCGGGAGAAACACTGAAGCTTTCTTT
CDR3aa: CSVGVGRNTEAFF

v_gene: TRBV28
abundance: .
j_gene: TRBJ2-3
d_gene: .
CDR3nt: TGTGCCAGCGCACAGGGCACAGATACGCAGTATTTT
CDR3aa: CASAQGTDTQYF

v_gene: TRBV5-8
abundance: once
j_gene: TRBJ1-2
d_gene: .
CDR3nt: TGTGCCAGCAGCTTGGGCAGGGCCCCCTATGGCTACACCTTC
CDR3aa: CASSLGRAPYGYTF

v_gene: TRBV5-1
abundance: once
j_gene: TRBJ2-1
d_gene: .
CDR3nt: TGCGCCAGCAGCTGGGACTTCTATGGCTACAATGAGCAGTTCTTC
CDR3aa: CASSWDFYGYNEQFF

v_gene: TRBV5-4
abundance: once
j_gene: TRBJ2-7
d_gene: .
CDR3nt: TGTGCCAGCAGCTTGTTCAAGTCGCATCCGGGGGAGCAGTACTTC
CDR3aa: CASSLFKSHPGEQYF

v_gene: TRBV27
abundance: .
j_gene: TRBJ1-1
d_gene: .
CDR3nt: TGTGCCAGCAGCTCCCGGGGGGAAATGAACACTGAAGCTTTCTTT
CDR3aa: CASSSRGEMNTEAFF

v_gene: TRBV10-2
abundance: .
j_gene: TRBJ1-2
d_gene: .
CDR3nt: TGCGCCAGCAGTGAGGTCCAGGGAAATCGAATCGGCCGTGGCTACACCTTC
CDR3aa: CASSEVQGNRIGRGYTF

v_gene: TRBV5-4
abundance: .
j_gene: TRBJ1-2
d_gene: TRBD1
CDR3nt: TGTGCCAGCAGCTTTACAGGGGGCGCGTTGAAGTATGGCTACACCTTC
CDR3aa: CASSFTGGALKYGYTF

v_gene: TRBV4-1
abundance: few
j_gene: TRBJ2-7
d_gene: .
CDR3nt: TGCGCCAGCAGCCAAGATAAGCGGAGCTCCTACGAGCAGTACTTC
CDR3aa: CASSQDKRSSYEQYF

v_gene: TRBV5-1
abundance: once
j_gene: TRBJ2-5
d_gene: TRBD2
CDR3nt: TGCGCCAGCAGGACCGGGACTAGCGGGAGAGAGACCCAGTACTTC
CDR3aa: CASRTGTSGRETQYF

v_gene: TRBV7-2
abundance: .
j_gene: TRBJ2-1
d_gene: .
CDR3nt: TGTGCCAGCAGTCAAGGTCTAGTGAGCGATGAGCAGTTCTTC
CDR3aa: CASSQGLVSDEQFF

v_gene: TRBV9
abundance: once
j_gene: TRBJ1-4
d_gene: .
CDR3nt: TGTGCCAGCAGCGCCTACAGAGCAACTAATGAAAAACTGTTTTTT
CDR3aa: CASSAYRATNEKLFF

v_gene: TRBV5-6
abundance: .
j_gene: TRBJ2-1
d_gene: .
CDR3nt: TGTGCCAGCAGCCGAGTGAACAATGAGCAGTTCTTC
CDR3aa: CASSRVNNEQFF

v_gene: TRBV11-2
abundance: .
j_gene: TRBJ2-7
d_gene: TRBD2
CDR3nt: TGTGCCAGCAGCTTAGAAGGGACTAGCGGGAGATTCCACGAGCAGTACTTC
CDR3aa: CASSLEGTSGRFHEQYF

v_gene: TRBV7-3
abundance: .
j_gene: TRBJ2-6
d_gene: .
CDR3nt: TGTGCCAGCAGCCGGGACTTGCGGGCCAACGTCCTGACTTTC
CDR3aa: CASSRDLRANVLTF

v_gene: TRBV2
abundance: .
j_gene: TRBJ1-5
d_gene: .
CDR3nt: TGTGCCAGCAGTGAACGGGGGGCCGGACAGCCCCAGCATTTT
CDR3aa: CASSERGAGQPQHF

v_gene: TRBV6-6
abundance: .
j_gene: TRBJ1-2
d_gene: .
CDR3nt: TGTGCCAGCAGCGCCGGGTACTACACCTTC
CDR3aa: CASSAGYYTF

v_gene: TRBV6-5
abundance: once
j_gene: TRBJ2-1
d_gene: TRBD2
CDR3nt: TGTGCCAGCAGTTACTCAGCGGGAGGGCCTTTTGAGCAGTTCTTC
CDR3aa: CASSYSAGGPFEQFF

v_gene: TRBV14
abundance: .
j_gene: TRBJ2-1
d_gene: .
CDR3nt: TGTGCCAGCAGCCAAGAATACTTCCCCACAGGGCACAATGAGCAGTTCTTC
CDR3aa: CASSQEYFPTGHNEQFF

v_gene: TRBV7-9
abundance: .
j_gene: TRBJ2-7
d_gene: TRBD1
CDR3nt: TGTGCCAGCTCCGCCACCGGGACAGGGCCCTACGAGCAGTACTTC
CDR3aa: CASSATGTGPYEQYF

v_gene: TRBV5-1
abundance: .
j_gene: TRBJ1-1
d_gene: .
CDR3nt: TGCGCCAGCAGCTTCGAACAGGGGAACACTGAAGCTTTCTTT
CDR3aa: CASSFEQGNTEAFF

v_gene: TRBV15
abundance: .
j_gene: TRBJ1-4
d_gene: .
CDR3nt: TGTGCCACCAATCGGGGAAAAAACAGTGGTGAAAAACTGTTTTTT
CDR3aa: CATNRGKNSGEKLFF